One sample yielded the 20 T cell receptor beta chains listed below, sequenced in a study of molecular identifiers for immune sequencing clone quantification. From the PCR reads, TCRdb called clonotypes with MiXCR, one entry per CDR3 protein. The table lists about 500,000 distinct CDR3 sequences, approximately 25% of them singletons. Source material: naive CD8+ T cells from blood, with Jurkat cell RNA spiked in. Stated subset: FACS-sorted CD8+CD4-CCR7+CD45RA+ naive T cells. All receptors come from a human donor in good health. Some libraries in this study had Jurkat cell RNA spiked in.

CDR3 residues: CASRGGTGITSETQYF. The CDR3 DNA reads as TGTGCCAGCAGGGGAGGGACAGGTATCACTTCGGAGACCCAGTACTTC. This rearrangement joins TRBV2 to TRBJ2-5, with D possibly TRBD1 on 8 matching bases. Trimming cost V 6 bases and J 5 bases, with 22 bases left between them. CDR1 is SNHLY and CDR2 is FYNNEI in the germline V gene. The CDR3 totals 16 residues.

This clonotype has only a few counts. The CDR3 DNA is TGCGCCAGCAGCCAAGCGGCAGGGGGAGCTAACTATGGCTACACCTTC. Its translation: CASSQAAGGANYGYTF. The chain carries TRBV4-1 and TRBJ1-2; TRBD1 aligns across 7 bases. CDR3 length equals 16 residues. Germline V gene lookup returns CDR1 MGHRA and CDR2 YSYEKL. V dropped 1 base and J dropped 0; count of bases not matched to a gene: 5.

The chain uses TRBV12-3 or TRBV12-4 and TRBJ2-3; D not certain. The CDR3 loop spans 14 amino acids. The V end was cut by 5 bases, the J end by 0 bases, with 9 bases between. For the CDR3, the DNA is TGTGCCAGCAGTAACACATCCAGCACAGATACGCAGTATTTT. Translation gives CASSNTSSTDTQYF.

Points on this clonotype: A much larger clone sits a single nucleotide away, making a read error possible. V usage is TRBV7-2 and J usage is TRBJ2-7, with unresolved D. CDR3 length equals 13 residues. Germline lookup yields CDR1 SGHTA and CDR2 FQGNSA. Written as DNA, the CDR3 is TGTGCCAGCGGCTTAGGTAGCATTTCCGAGCAGTACTTC. This gives the protein CASGLGSISEQYF.

The rearrangement uses TRBV4-3 and TRBJ1-1, with D tentatively TRBD1 (5 bases). Trimming pared 0 bases from V and 1 base from J, leaving 15 bases between. CDR1 is LGHNA, CDR2 YSLEER, per germline. This CDR3 is 17 amino acids long. The CDR3 here is CASSQEPPPGTNTEAFF. The CDR3 nucleotides read TGCGCCAGCAGCCAAGAACCCCCGCCGGGGACGAACACTGAAGCTTTCTTT.

Points on this clonotype: One base away lies a much larger clone, so this may be a sequencing read error. This sequence joins TRBV6-5 and TRBJ1-2; tentative D call: TRBD1 (6 bases). Germline V gene sequence: CDR1 MNHEY, CDR2 SVGAGI. The CDR3 has 15 amino acids. DNA of the CDR3: TGTGCCAGCAGTCCCCAAGCCCAGGGGTACTATGGCTGCACCTTC. It specifies CASSPQAQGYYGCTF.

The chain links TRBV30 to TRBJ2-7; D possibly corresponds to TRBD1 (6 bases). V was shortened by 4 bases and J by 3 bases, with 13 bases between the two germline ends. CDR3 length equals 13 residues. Germline-derived CDR1 and CDR2 are GTSNPN and SVGIG (reference sequence). CDR3 amino acids: CAWTREGVYEQYF. The CDR3 coding sequence is TGTGCCTGGACGCGCGAGGGGGTCTACGAGCAGTACTTC.

A word on this clonotype: This may be a read error: a much more frequent sequence differs by one nucleotide. The gene calls are TRBV12-3 or TRBV12-4 and TRBJ2-2; tentatively, D is TRBD1 or TRBD2 (5 bases each). The CDR3 sequence is 13 residues long. In DNA form, the CDR3 reads TGTGCCAGCAGTTTAATGGGGCCCGGGGAGCTGGTTTTT. Translation: CASSLMGPGELVF.

As concerns this clonotype: A read error may explain this, as a much larger clone is one base away. This chain links TRBV4-3 with TRBJ1-5; the match to TRBD1 covers 7 bases. CDR1 and CDR2 from the germline V gene are LGHNA and YSLEER. The CDR3 length is 14 residues. CDR3: CSSSEGGRSQPQHF. CDR3 bases: TGCTCCAGCAGCGAAGGGGGCCGTAGTCAGCCCCAGCATTTT.

Comment on this clonotype: A junction end diverges from the germline sequence, so it may reflect a read error. This chain connects TRBV14 to TRBJ2-2; D remains ambiguous. The CDR3 is made up of 11 amino acids. Per the germline V gene, CDR1 is SGHDN and CDR2 is FVKESK. CDR3 protein: CASRNTEELFF. DNA for the CDR3: TGTGCCAGCCGAAACACCGAGGAGCTGTTTTTT.

This clonotype was recorded a few times. The rearrangement uses TRBV6-1 and TRBJ1-1, with D possibly matching TRBD1 (5 bases). Germline CDR1 and CDR2: MNHNS and SASEGT. The CDR3 totals 12 residues. Deletions cut 7 bases from V and 7 bases from J, with 13 bases between. DNA of the CDR3: TGTGCCAGCATGGAGGGGTGGCGTGAAGCTTTCTTT. It translates to CASMEGWREAFF.

The gene calls are TRBV6-1 and TRBJ2-7; D may be TRBD1 or TRBD2 (5 bases each). With 4 bases removed from V and 6 bases from J, the gap between germline ends came to 28 bases. The CDR3 is 18 residues long. Germline values: CDR1 MNHNS, CDR2 SASEGT. The CDR3: CASSGRWDGPYLRGEQYF. The CDR3 coding sequence is TGTGCCAGCAGTGGCCGTTGGGACGGACCTTATTTACGGGGCGAGCAGTACTTC.

This chain connects TRBV20-1 to TRBJ1-3; D may be TRBD1 (5 bases). Germline CDR1 reads DFQATT; CDR2 reads SNEGSKA (reference sequence). This CDR3 comprises 16 residues. V lost 5 bases and J lost 1, with 18 bases in between. As DNA, the CDR3 is TGCAGTGCTCGTCCCCGGGGGAGGTGGTCTGGAAACACCATATATTTT. Protein sequence: CSARPRGRWSGNTIYF.

The V and J genes are TRBV18 and TRBJ2-7, with a tentative D call TRBD2 (5 bases). Germline CDR1 KGHSH, CDR2 LQKENI. The CDR3 totals 14 residues. The ends were cut back, 0 bases at V and 5 bases at J, with 11 bases in the middle. The CDR3 here is CASSPPSGWDEQYF. CDR3 coding DNA: TGTGCCAGCTCACCACCCAGCGGTTGGGACGAGCAGTACTTC.

This clonotype turned up a few times. This chain links TRBV3-1 with TRBJ1-1; D is unclear. The CDR3 contains 13 residues. Germline CDR1 is LGHDT and CDR2 is YNNKEL (reference sequence). V lost 0 bases and J lost 7, with 9 bases in between. The CDR3 protein is CASSQDAGNEAFF. As DNA, the CDR3 is TGTGCCAGCAGCCAAGATGCGGGGAATGAAGCTTTCTTT.

This clonotype was counted ten times or more. The V gene is TRBV7-2, the J gene TRBJ1-2; D perhaps matches TRBD1 (5 bases). Germline V gene lookup returns CDR1 SGHTA and CDR2 FQGNSA. Trimming took off 1 base at V and 8 bases at J, with 20 bases between the two ends. This CDR3 has 16 amino acids. The CDR3, as DNA: TGTGCCAGCAGCTTAGTTTCAGATGGGGCGAGGCGAGGCTACACCTTC. Protein sequence: CASSLVSDGARRGYTF.

The table lists this clonotype with many counts. The chain couples TRBV9 to TRBJ2-2; D is undetermined. This CDR3 contains 12 residues. Trimming shortened V by 5 bases and J by 3 bases, and 5 bases separated the two germline ends. Per germline, CDR1 SGDLS and CDR2 YYNGEE. The CDR3 is CASSADTGELFF. The DNA of the CDR3 is TGTGCCAGCAGTGCAGACACCGGGGAGCTGTTTTTT.

V usage is TRBV30 and J usage is TRBJ2-7; D perhaps matches TRBD2 (5 bases). Germline CDR1 reads GTSNPN; CDR2 reads SVGIG (reference sequence). The CDR3 contains 13 residues. The V end lost 0 bases, the J end lost 6 bases, and 12 bases lay between the germline ends. CDR3 protein: CAWSVGGLGEQYF. As DNA, the CDR3 is TGTGCCTGGAGTGTAGGCGGGTTGGGCGAGCAGTACTTC. Combining the CDR3 with reference TRBV30 and TRBJ2-7 gives the whole variable domain SQTIHQWPATLVQPVGSPLSLECTVEGTSNPNLYWYRQAAGRGLQLLFYSVGIGQISSEVPQNLSASRPQDRQFILSSKKLLLSDSGFYLCAWSVGGLGEQYFGPGTRLTVT.

V usage is TRBV14 and J usage is TRBJ2-3; TRBD2 aligns across 11 bases. Per germline, CDR1 SGHDN and CDR2 FVKESK. The length of the CDR3 is 17 residues. The trim removed 1 base at V and 4 bases at J, leaving 7 bases unmatched. CDR3 loop: CASSQASSGRLADTQYF. As DNA, the CDR3 is TGTGCCAGCAGCCAAGCGTCTAGCGGGAGGCTGGCAGATACGCAGTATTTT.

This clonotype was found a few times. Relative to the germline gene, one junction end is altered; a read error may explain this. This sequence joins TRBV29-1 and TRBJ1-3; D is perhaps TRBD1 (6 bases). The CDR3 contains 14 residues. Germline values: CDR1 SQVTM, CDR2 ANQGSEA. CDR3 bases: TGCAGCGCCGAAGGGGGAGTTTCTGGAAACACCATACATTTT. This sequence encodes CSAEGGVSGNTIHF.